The rows below give T cell receptor beta chains drawn from one sample of a study of blood T cell repertoires in COVID-19. Clones were sequenced by immunoSEQ multiplex PCR, and TCRdb holds only the in-frame ones, with some missing. The data show about 240,000 clones, with about four fifths seen just once and more than 4% held by the top ten. Sequencing input: peripheral blood. The receptors derive from a man aged 50-60 years with acute or convalescent COVID-19. The CDR3 runs from the conserved cysteine through the conserved F or W. The D gene is left open where the match is weak. The size of a clone is reported for some rows only, either as once, few or many, or as a class for expanded clones.

V	J	D	size	CDR3	DNA
TRBV5-1	TRBJ2-3	TRBD2	-	CASSLWTSDSTDTQYF	TGCGCCAGCAGCTTGTGGACTAGCGATAGCACAGATACGCAGTATTTT
TRBV5-4	TRBJ2-7	TRBD1	-	CASSLWTGGGQEQYF	TGTGCCAGCAGCTTATGGACAGGGGGAGGTCAGGAGCAGTACTTC
TRBV19	TRBJ1-5	TRBD1	-	CASTSWSAGGRQPQHF	TGTGCCAGTACCTCATGGTCGGCAGGGGGCAGGCAGCCCCAGCATTTT
TRBV6-5	TRBJ2-5	-	-	CASSRVPGIQETQYF	TGTGCCAGCAGCCGGGTCCCAGGGATCCAAGAGACCCAGTACTTC
TRBV27	TRBJ1-5	TRBD1	-	CASSSLGQGGIYQPQHF	TGTGCCAGCAGTTCTCTGGGACAGGGGGGAATTTATCAGCCCCAGCATTTT
TRBV23-1	TRBJ2-7	TRBD2	-	CASSQYDGWEGSYEQYF	TGCGCCAGCAGTCAATACGATGGATGGGAGGGGTCCTACGAGCAGTACTTC
TRBV6-5	TRBJ1-3	TRBD1	-	CASSPGQGEIGTIYF	TGTGCCAGCAGTCCCGGACAGGGGGAAATCGGCACCATATATTTT
TRBV5-5	TRBJ2-7	-	-	CASSLGQGLGEQYF	TGTGCCAGCAGCTTGGGGCAGGGTTTGGGGGAGCAGTACTTC
TRBV7-9	TRBJ2-1	-	-	CASSVLPSNEQFF	TGTGCCAGCAGTGTGCTACCTTCGAATGAGCAGTTCTTC
TRBV19	TRBJ1-2	-	-	CASGQFYGYTF	TGTGCCAGCGGACAGTTCTATGGCTACACCTTC
TRBV9	TRBJ2-7	-	-	CASSVSTGNYEQYF	TGTGCCAGCAGCGTCAGCACAGGTAACTACGAGCAGTACTTC
TRBV7-9	TRBJ1-2	TRBD1	-	CASSLGRGHDGYTF	TGTGCCAGCAGCTTAGGGAGGGGGCACGATGGCTACACCTTC
TRBV7-9	TRBJ1-3	TRBD1	-	CASSLPRTGGRESTIYF	TGTGCCAGCAGCTTACCCCGGACAGGGGGCCGGGAGAGCACCATATATTTT
TRBV23-1	TRBJ2-7	-	-	CASSQSISGTGLRAYEQYF	TGCGCCAGCAGTCAATCGATTTCCGGGACGGGACTTCGGGCCTACGAGCAGTACTTC
TRBV4-1	TRBJ2-7	-	-	CASSRSRSGDLSYEQYF	TGCGCCAGCAGCCGAAGCAGGAGCGGTGACCTCTCCTACGAGCAGTACTTC
TRBV6-5	TRBJ2-2	TRBD2	-	CASPERGVGLFF	TGTGCCAGTCCGGAGCGGGGGGTGGGGCTGTTTTTT
TRBV3-1/TRBV3-2	TRBJ2-1	TRBD2	few	CASSRWTSENEQFF	TGTGCCAGCAGCCGATGGACTAGCGAAAATGAGCAGTTCTTC
TRBV19	TRBJ1-5	-	few	CASSISVNSNQPQHF	TGTGCCAGTAGTATCTCGGTTAATAGCAATCAGCCCCAGCATTTT